The 12 T cell receptor beta chains presented below share a single source sample, sequenced in a study of control samples from healthy donors and cancer patients. Method: immunoSEQ multiplex PCR; TCRdb's copy keeps in-frame clones and lacks some. The sample shows approximately 97,000 clones, about 85% of them seen only once. The sequencing input was blood. These receptor sequences come from a man aged 25-45 years in good health.

The V gene is TRBV7-2, the J gene TRBJ2-3; the D gene is possibly TRBD2 (5 bases). Germline V CDR1 and CDR2: SGHTA, FQGNSA. This CDR3 is 16 amino acids long. The V end was cut by 4 bases, the J end by 0 bases, with 14 bases between. CDR3 sequence (DNA): TGTGCCAGCAGCTCGCCAGAGCGGATCAGCACAGATACGCAGTATTTT. Amino acids: CASSSPERISTDTQYF. Based on the CDR3 plus reference TRBV7-2 and TRBJ2-3, the full variable domain is GAGVSQSPSNKVTEKGKDVELRCDPISGHTALYWYRQSLGQGLEFLIYFQGNSAPDKSGLPSDRFSAERTGGSVSTLTIQRTQQEDSAVYLCASSSPERISTDTQYFGPGTRLTVL.

This sequence joins TRBV2 and TRBJ1-2; D gene uncertain. The germline CDR1 and CDR2 sequences are SNHLY and FYNNEI. The CDR3 sequence is 12 residues long. The V gene lost 8 bases and the J gene lost 0 bases, with 7 bases spanning the gap. This CDR3 reads CASGRTNYGYTF. In DNA, the CDR3 is TGTGCCAGCGGCCGTACTAACTATGGCTACACCTTC.

The chain has TRBV28 and TRBJ1-3; no clear D. Germline assignment: CDR1 MDHEN and CDR2 SYDVKM. The CDR3 covers 14 residues. V lost 4 bases to trimming and J lost 4 bases, with 11 bases between them. Here the CDR3 reads CASSSPTGGNTIYF. CDR3 bases: TGTGCCAGCAGTTCCCCAACGGGGGGAAACACCATATATTTT. Variable domain in full (rest from reference TRBV28 and TRBJ1-3): DVKVTQSSRYLVKRTGEKVFLECVQDMDHENMFWYRQDPGLGLRLIYFSYDVKMKEKGDIPEGYSVSREKKERFSLILESASTNQTSMYLCASSSPTGGNTIYFGEGSWLTVV.

This clone is a singleton in its sample. The chain has TRBV5-6 and TRBJ2-5; D uncertain. Trimming shortened V by 0 bases and J by 13 bases, and 25 bases separated the two germline ends. CDR1 and CDR2 from the germline V gene are SGHDT and YYEEEE. CDR3 length: 16 residues. CDR3 region: CASSLVVGNNDPTRYF. CDR3 DNA: TGTGCCAGCAGCTTGGTAGTCGGAAACAACGATCCCACTCGGTACTTC. Based on the CDR3 plus reference TRBV5-6 and TRBJ2-5, the full variable domain is DAGVTQSPTHLIKTRGQQVTLRCSPKSGHDTVSWYQQALGQGPQFIFQYYEEEERQRGNFPDRFSGHQFPNYSSELNVNALLLGDSALYLCASSLVVGNNDPTRYFGPGTRLLVL.

This clone was picked up one time. The rearrangement uses TRBV28 and TRBJ2-1, with D hard to call. V was pared by 0 bases and J by 7 bases, with 10 bases between. CDR1 is MDHEN, CDR2 SYDVKM, per germline. This CDR3 has 14 amino acids. CDR3 sequence reads: CASSLWNTVNEQFF. CDR3 DNA: TGTGCCAGCAGTTTATGGAATACGGTAAATGAGCAGTTCTTC. Combining the CDR3 with reference TRBV28 and TRBJ2-1 gives the whole variable domain DVKVTQSSRYLVKRTGEKVFLECVQDMDHENMFWYRQDPGLGLRLIYFSYDVKMKEKGDIPEGYSVSREKKERFSLILESASTNQTSMYLCASSLWNTVNEQFFGPGTRLTVL.

The CDR3 loop is CASSPQGSMNTEAFF. Here the CDR3 DNA reads TGTGCCAGCTCACCACAGGGTTCCATGAACACTGAAGCTTTCTTT. The V call is TRBV18, the J call TRBJ1-1; D not resolved. The CDR3 covers 15 residues. V shed 1 base and J shed 0 bases, with 9 bases lying between them. Germline values: CDR1 KGHSH, CDR2 LQKENI.

This clone came up a few times. This rearrangement joins TRBV27 to TRBJ1-2; possible D gene TRBD1, 6 bases. Germline V gene data show CDR1 as MNHEY and CDR2 as SMNVEV (reference sequence). The CDR3 covers 14 residues. The V end was cut by 5 bases, the J end by 6 bases, with 16 bases between. The CDR3: CASSPWGDNDGYTF. The CDR3 bases are TGTGCCAGCAGTCCCTGGGGGGACAACGATGGCTACACCTTC.

V gene TRBV30 combines with J gene TRBJ2-1, with a possible D match to TRBD2 (6 bases). Germline-derived CDR1 and CDR2 are GTSNPN and SVGIG (reference sequence). The V and J ends lost 0 bases and 14 bases respectively, with 17 bases between them. The CDR3 sequence is 13 residues long. Here the CDR3 reads CAWSVPPDGRKFF. CDR3 DNA sequence: TGTGCCTGGAGTGTCCCCCCGGACGGGAGAAAGTTCTTC.

V is TRBV7-3 and J is TRBJ1-5; D gene unclear. The ends were cut back, 1 base at V and 2 bases at J, with 9 bases in the middle. Germline V gives CDR1 SGHTA, CDR2 FQGTGA. The CDR3 loop spans 15 amino acids. The DNA for the CDR3 is TGTGCCAGCAGCTTAAAGGTCGGGGGCAATCAGCCCCAGCATTTT. Translated, it gives CASSLKVGGNQPQHF.

J is TRBJ1-1 and V is TRBV12-3 or TRBV12-4, with TRBD1 as a possible D gene (6 bases). Trimming removed 3 bases from V and 5 bases from J, with 10 bases in between. This CDR3 spans 13 amino acids. The CDR3 DNA sequence: TGTGCCAGCAGTTTTGAGGGGGTGACTGAAGCTTTCTTT. Protein sequence: CASSFEGVTEAFF.

This clone was detected once. V usage is TRBV5-1 and J usage is TRBJ1-1, with D possibly matching TRBD1 (6 bases). The ends were cut back, 4 bases at V and 2 bases at J, with 24 bases in the middle. Germline-derived CDR1 and CDR2 are SGHRS and YFSETQ. The CDR3 is 18 amino acids. The CDR3 region is CASSPPPRWGAQNTEAFF. CDR3 bases: TGCGCCAGCAGCCCGCCCCCCCGTTGGGGGGCGCAAAACACTGAAGCTTTCTTT.

V and J are TRBV7-2 and TRBJ2-7; 7 positions agree with TRBD2. Germline CDR1 and CDR2: SGHTA and FQGNSA. Germline trimming cut 1 base from V and 2 bases from J; bases unmatched to any gene: 5. This CDR3 has 15 amino acids. CDR3 region: CASSLVSGGAYEQYF. The CDR3, as DNA: TGTGCCAGCAGCTTAGTTAGTGGGGGGGCCTACGAGCAGTACTTC.